This T cell receptor (beta chain) was identified in a study of Tregs in tolerant kidney transplant recipients (dated by TCRdb to about 2019). Concerning the study at large: TCRbeta sequencing was used in the study to identify donor-specific regulatory T cells before combined kidney and bone marrow transplantation, and the identified cells were then tracked after transplant. The study at large found these results: Expanding Tregs with activated donor B cells appeared to identify the most biologically relevant and donor-specific TCRbeta repertoire. The study was limited by small patient numbers, and the findings need validation in larger populations and under other immunosuppression protocols. Donor-specific Treg expansion was found to exceed global Treg expansion in tolerant patients, suggesting antigen-driven rather than nonspecific expansion. For some patients the PCR primers changed over time, which made it impossible to compare the samples from those patients at the nucleotide level. Biological reproducibility was not examined directly, but technical replication error appeared to be minimal.

To note about this clone: Its target antigen remains unknown. No base quality values were provided; no much bigger clone lies one nucleotide off.

For TCRbeta CDR3 sequencing, genomic DNA was extracted from sorted cells using the QIAGEN DNeasy Blood and Tissue Kit. High-throughput TCRbeta CDR3 sequencing, which included PCR amplification with bias correction and internal controls, was done commercially through immunoSEQ. The original pipeline was this. Unique productive TCRbeta sequences were defined by CDR3 nucleotide sequence where primers matched, and otherwise by CDR3 amino acid sequence together with Vbeta and Jbeta genes. To correct sorting error, sequences shared between sorted populations at a frequency ratio of 2:1 or less were removed; the rest were assigned to the higher population. A sequence was defined as donor-reactive if the sequence was expanded at least 5-fold in CFSE-low cells compared with unstimulated cells and had a frequency of at least 0.01% in CFSE-low cells. Jensen-Shannon divergence calculated on the top 100 TCRbeta sequences ranked by frequency was used to measure repertoire divergence. For samples with multiple sequencing runs, sorting error was corrected in each run separately before the runs were combined. Drawn from immuneACCESS, this table holds only the in-frame rearrangements with V and J called that TCRdb kept. Clones are partly lost; checked studies trace under half to an unresolved V gene and leave the rest unexplained. V and J calls and clone size come straight from that table; D and trimming were deduced from the DNA. Within this sample are some 47,000 clones, with over 85% of them counted one time only. The top ten clonotypes cover roughly a sixth of the sample.

The transplants used related donors with nonmyeloablative bone marrow transplantation, and mixed chimerism in the human trials was transient. Thawed PBMCs were FACS-sorted into unstimulated Tregs (CD4+CD25+CD127-), CD4+ non-Tregs (CD4+CD25-), CD4 cells and CD8 cells. Patients were several combined kidney and bone marrow transplant recipients from the ITN036ST trial, and only these trial subjects had samples available. Healthy control blood was separated into PBMCs by Ficoll density gradient and cryopreserved, and patient PBMCs were collected both before and after transplant. The CDR3 runs 16 amino acids, cysteine and phenylalanine included. Left in the record is the CDR3 DNA by itself, 48 bases read in frame from the first base. V ends up 3 bases short and J 5 bases short, with an unmatched junction base count of 9. CDR1 and CDR2 were assigned from the germline V gene as SGHDN and FVKESK.

The material was CD8+ T cells from blood (PBMCs), obtained 12 months after the transplant. Recombination connected TRBV14 to TRBJ2-7, with TRBD1 matching 11 junction bases. The receptor comes from a human patient who received a combined kidney and bone marrow transplant. After a transplant, certain T cells may trace back to the graft donor. The CDR3 sequence is CASSHLRGQGENEQYF. Read as DNA, the sequence is TGTGCCAGCAGCCATCTCCGGGGACAGGGGGAGAACGAGCAGTACTTC.